This is a list of T cell receptor beta chains from one sample in a study of T cell repertoires in cytomegalovirus infection. TCRdb analysed the reads with MiXCR anew, one entry per CDR3 protein. The sample contains fewer than 250,000 distinct CDR3 sequences, 22% of which appear only once. The sample comprised CD8+ T cells from PBMCs. These receptors were collected from a human donor in good health (CMV status not recorded). Some clones in this sample may be carry-over from other donors' samples. CDR3s include the opening cysteine and the closing phenylalanine or tryptophan. Fields, in order: V gene, clone size, J gene, D gene, CDR3 protein, CDR3 DNA. The D gene is left open where the match is weak. Not all rows give a size; the values are once, few, many and, for expanded clones, a class.

>TRBV7-8|many|TRBJ2-2|TRBD1
CASSLALDRGREELFF
TGTGCCAGCAGCTTAGCGCTAGACAGGGGGCGCGAGGAGCTGTTTTTT
>TRBV28|few|TRBJ1-1|.
CASSLSGAEAFF
TGTGCCAGCAGTTTATCAGGAGCTGAAGCTTTCTTT
>TRBV29-1|.|TRBJ2-7|.
CSVEDARGEQYF
TGCAGCGTTGAAGATGCAAGGGGCGAGCAGTACTTC
>TRBV7-9|many|TRBJ2-1|TRBD1
CASSSRFEGAFEMEQFF
TGTGCCAGCAGCTCCCGATTCGAGGGGGCCTTTGAAATGGAGCAGTTCTTC
>TRBV19|.|TRBJ2-5|.
CASSILDRSSAQETQYF
TGTGCCAGTAGTATCCTGGACCGCTCCTCGGCCCAAGAGACCCAGTACTTC
>TRBV7-6|.|TRBJ2-3|TRBD2
CASSPRGAGGHTDTQYF
TGTGCCAGCAGCCCTCGGGGGGCGGGGGGCCACACAGATACGCAGTATTTT
>TRBV5-1|few|TRBJ2-1|.
CASSLAYPYNEQFF
TGCGCCAGCAGCTTGGCCTATCCCTACAATGAGCAGTTCTTC
>TRBV7-6|many|TRBJ2-1|.
CASSPGGYEQFF
TGTGCCAGCAGCCCCGGAGGGTATGAGCAGTTCTTC
>TRBV20-1|many|TRBJ2-1|TRBD1
CSANDGDRGGNEQFF
TGCAGTGCTAACGACGGGGACAGGGGGGGCAATGAGCAGTTCTTC
>TRBV25-1|.|TRBJ1-6|.
CASSGPTPNYNSPLHF
TGTGCCAGCAGTGGACCCACCCCAAACTATAATTCACCCCTCCACTTT